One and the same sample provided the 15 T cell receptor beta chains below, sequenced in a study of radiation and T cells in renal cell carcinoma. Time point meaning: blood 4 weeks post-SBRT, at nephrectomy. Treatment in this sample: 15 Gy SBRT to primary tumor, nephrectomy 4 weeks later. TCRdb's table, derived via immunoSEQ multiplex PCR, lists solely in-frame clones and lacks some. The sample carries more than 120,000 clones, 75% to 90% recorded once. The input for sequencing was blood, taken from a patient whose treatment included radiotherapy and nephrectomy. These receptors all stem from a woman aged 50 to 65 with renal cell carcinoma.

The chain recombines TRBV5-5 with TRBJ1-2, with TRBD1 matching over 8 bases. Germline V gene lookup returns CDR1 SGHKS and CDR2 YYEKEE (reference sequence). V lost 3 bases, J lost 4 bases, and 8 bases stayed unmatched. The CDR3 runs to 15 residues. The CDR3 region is CASSSSTGAGYGYTF. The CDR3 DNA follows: TGTGCCAGCAGCTCTTCGACAGGGGCAGGCTATGGCTACACCTTC.

DNA of the CDR3: TGTGCCAGCAGTCCGGGGACAGGGGGCAACGAGCAGTACTTC. This translates into CASSPGTGGNEQYF. The chain links TRBV28 to TRBJ2-7, with 12 bases matching TRBD1. Germline values: CDR1 MDHEN, CDR2 SYDVKM. The CDR3 is 14 amino acids. V dropped 5 bases and J dropped 5; count of bases not matched to a gene: 4.

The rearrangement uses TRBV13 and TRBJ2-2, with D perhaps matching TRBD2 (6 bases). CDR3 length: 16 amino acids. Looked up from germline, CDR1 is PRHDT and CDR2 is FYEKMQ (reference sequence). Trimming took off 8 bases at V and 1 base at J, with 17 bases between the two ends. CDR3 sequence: CASGRRSGENTGELFF. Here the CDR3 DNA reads TGTGCCAGCGGCCGCCGCTCGGGGGAGAACACCGGGGAGCTGTTTTTT.

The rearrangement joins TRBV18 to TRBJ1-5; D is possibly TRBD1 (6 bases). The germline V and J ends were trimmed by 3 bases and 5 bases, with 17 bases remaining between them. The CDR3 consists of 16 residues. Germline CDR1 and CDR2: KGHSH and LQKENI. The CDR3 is CASSPRGGSSYQPQHF. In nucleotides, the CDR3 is TGTGCCAGCTCACCCAGAGGGGGGAGCTCTTATCAGCCCCAGCATTTT.

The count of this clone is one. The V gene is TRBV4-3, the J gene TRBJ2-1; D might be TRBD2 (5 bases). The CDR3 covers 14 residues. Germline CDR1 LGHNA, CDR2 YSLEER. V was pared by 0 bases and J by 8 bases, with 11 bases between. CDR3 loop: CASSQEGRADEQFF. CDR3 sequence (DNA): TGCGCCAGCAGCCAAGAGGGAAGAGCGGATGAGCAGTTCTTC.

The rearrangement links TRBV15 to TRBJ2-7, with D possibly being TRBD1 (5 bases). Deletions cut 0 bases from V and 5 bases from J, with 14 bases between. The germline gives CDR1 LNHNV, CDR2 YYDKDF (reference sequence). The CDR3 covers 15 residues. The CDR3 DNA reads TGTGCCACCAGCAGAGATACAGGTAGGGGCAACGAGCAGTACTTC. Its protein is CATSRDTGRGNEQYF.

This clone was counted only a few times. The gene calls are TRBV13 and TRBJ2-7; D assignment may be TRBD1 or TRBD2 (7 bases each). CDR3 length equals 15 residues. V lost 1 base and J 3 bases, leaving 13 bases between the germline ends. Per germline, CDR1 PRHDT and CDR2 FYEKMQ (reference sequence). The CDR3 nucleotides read TGTGCCAGCAGCTTAGCTCCCAGGGGGGGCTACGAGCAGTACTTC. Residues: CASSLAPRGGYEQYF.

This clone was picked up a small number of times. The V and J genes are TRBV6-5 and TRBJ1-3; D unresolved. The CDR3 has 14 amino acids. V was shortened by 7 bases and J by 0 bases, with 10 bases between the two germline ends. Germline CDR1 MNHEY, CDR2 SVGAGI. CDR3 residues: CASTPGVSGNTIYF. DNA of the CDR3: TGTGCCAGCACCCCCGGGGTCTCTGGAAACACCATATATTTT.

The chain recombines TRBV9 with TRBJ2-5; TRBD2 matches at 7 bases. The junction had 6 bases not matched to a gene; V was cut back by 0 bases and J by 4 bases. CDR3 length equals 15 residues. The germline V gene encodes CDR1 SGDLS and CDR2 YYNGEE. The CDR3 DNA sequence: TGTGCCAGCAGCGTAGTTGGGGGGGTAGGAGAGACCCAGTACTTC. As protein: CASSVVGGVGETQYF.

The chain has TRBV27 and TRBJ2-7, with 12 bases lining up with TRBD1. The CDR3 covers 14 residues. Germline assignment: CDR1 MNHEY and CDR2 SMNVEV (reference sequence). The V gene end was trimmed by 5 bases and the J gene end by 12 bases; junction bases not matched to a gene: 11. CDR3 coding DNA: TGTGCCAGCAGTCGAATTTCCGGGACAGGGGGCCGGTACTTC. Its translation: CASSRISGTGGRYF.

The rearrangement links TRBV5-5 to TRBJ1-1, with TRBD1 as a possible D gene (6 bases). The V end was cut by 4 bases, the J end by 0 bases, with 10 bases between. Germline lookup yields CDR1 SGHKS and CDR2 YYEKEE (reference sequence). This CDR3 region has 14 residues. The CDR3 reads CASSRGQMNTEAFF. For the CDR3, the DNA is TGTGCCAGCAGCCGAGGACAGATGAACACTGAAGCTTTCTTT. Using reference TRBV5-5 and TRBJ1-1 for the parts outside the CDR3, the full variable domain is DAGVTQSPTHLIKTRGQQVTLRCSPISGHKSVSWYQQVLGQGPQFIFQYYEKEERGRGNFPDRFSARQFPNYSSELNVNALLLGDSALYLCASSRGQMNTEAFFGQGTRLTVV.

As DNA, the CDR3 is TGTGCCAGTAGTATCGGTTCCGGGGGGGCTCAGACCCAGTACTTC. This codes for CASSIGSGGAQTQYF. The chain links TRBV19 to TRBJ2-5, with 8 bases fitting TRBD2. V was pared by 3 bases and J by 6 bases, with 9 bases of the junction left unmatched. Germline V gives CDR1 LNHDA, CDR2 SQIVND (reference sequence). This CDR3 is 15 amino acids long.

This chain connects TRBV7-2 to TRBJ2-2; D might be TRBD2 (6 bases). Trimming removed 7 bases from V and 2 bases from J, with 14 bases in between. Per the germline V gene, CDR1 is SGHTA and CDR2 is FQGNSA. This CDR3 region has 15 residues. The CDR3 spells CASKPGAVNTGELFF. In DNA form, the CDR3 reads TGTGCCAGCAAGCCGGGAGCGGTCAACACCGGGGAGCTGTTTTTT.

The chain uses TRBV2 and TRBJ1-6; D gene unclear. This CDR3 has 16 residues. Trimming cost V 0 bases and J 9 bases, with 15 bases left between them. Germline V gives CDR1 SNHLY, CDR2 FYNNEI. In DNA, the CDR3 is TGTGCCAGCAGTGAAGCGGACCCGAGGGCGGGTTCACCCCTCCACTTT. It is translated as CASSEADPRAGSPLHF.

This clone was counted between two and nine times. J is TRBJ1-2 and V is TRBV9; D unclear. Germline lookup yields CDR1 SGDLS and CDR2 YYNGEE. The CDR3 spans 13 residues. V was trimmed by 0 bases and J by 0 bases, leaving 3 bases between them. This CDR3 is CASSVGTNYGYTF. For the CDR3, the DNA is TGTGCCAGCAGCGTAGGGACTAACTATGGCTACACCTTC.